This T cell receptor beta chain was profiled in a study of cytomegalovirus exposure and HLA in healthy donors. Across the whole study: Around 200 million T cells yielded about 120 million unique TCR beta sequences, as an earlier analysis found.

Study observations and caveats: Donor immune exposure was known only as CMV serostatus. Earlier analysis found most TCR beta V segments productive about 90% or about 30% of the time. When a later analysis was performed, an Asian-associated ancestry cluster reportedly had fewer N-insertions than the 666-donor mean.

This CDR3 has 15 amino acids. Germline V gives CDR1 SGHVS, CDR2 FNYEAQ. With 5 bases clipped from V and 7 bases from J, the junction kept 8 bases outside the gene matches. Concerning this clone itself: Its antigen is still unknown.

The primer mix had 60 Vbeta and 13 Jbeta primers. The assay was immunoSEQ multiplex PCR, and TCRdb's table has in-frame clones only and misses some. The sample contains fewer than 200,000 clones, about nine tenths of which appear only once. The sample consisted of PBMCs. V and J are TRBV7-6 and TRBJ2-1, with 10 bases aligning to TRBD2. The sequence was obtained from a boy aged 2-9 years in good health and CMV-seronegative. The CDR3 nucleotides read TGTGCCAGCAGCACATTAGCGGGAGGCGGAAATGAGCAGTTCTTC. Encoded protein: CASSTLAGGGNEQFF.